This passage covers 30 T cell receptor beta chains from one sample sequenced in a study of T cell responses to AZD1222 COVID-19 vaccine. Method: immunoSEQ multiplex PCR; TCRdb's copy keeps in-frame clones and lacks some. In the table there are approximately 120,000 clones, 88% of which are singletons. The starting material was peripheral blood, obtained on day 0 of AZD1222 vaccination. Source of these receptors: an adult in good health.

This sequence joins TRBV6-5 and TRBJ2-1, with TRBD2 matching 15 bases. V dropped 6 bases and J dropped 4; count of bases not matched to a gene: 1. The CDR3 consists of 15 residues. The V gene's germline CDR1 is MNHEY and CDR2 SVGAGI. CDR3 protein: CASSGLAGGYNEQFF. As DNA, the CDR3 is TGTGCCAGCAGCGGACTAGCGGGGGGGTACAATGAGCAGTTCTTC.

J is TRBJ1-5 and V is TRBV6-5; D gene uncertain. The CDR3 contains 14 residues. V was clipped by 0 bases and J by 2 bases, with 5 bases between them. Germline V gene sequence: CDR1 MNHEY, CDR2 SVGAGI. CDR3 amino acids: CASSYSHGNQPQHF. Written as DNA, the CDR3 is TGTGCCAGCAGTTACTCACATGGCAATCAGCCCCAGCATTTT.

The chain recombines TRBV3-1 (or the pseudogene TRBV3-2) with TRBJ1-5; 8 bases are shared with TRBD1. The CDR3 is 16 amino acids. Germline trimming cut 4 bases from V and 7 bases from J; bases unmatched to any gene: 12. Germline lookup yields CDR1 LGHDT and CDR2 YNNKEL (reference sequence). DNA for the CDR3: TGTGCCAGCAGCCCACACTCGACAGGGGAAGGCCAGCCCCAGCATTTT. It codes for CASSPHSTGEGQPQHF.

CDR3 sequence (DNA): TGTGCCACCAGCAGAGATCCCCGCCAAACCTATGGCTACACCTTC. Protein: CATSRDPRQTYGYTF. The chain joins TRBV15 to TRBJ1-2; no clear D gene. This CDR3 has 15 residues. Per germline, CDR1 LNHNV and CDR2 YYDKDF (reference sequence). Trimming took 0 bases from V and 4 from J, leaving 12 bases between them.

The chain joins TRBV5-1 to TRBJ2-7; no firm D call. CDR1 SGHRS and CDR2 YFSETQ come from the germline V gene. This CDR3 is 14 amino acids long. Trimming took 2 bases from V and 5 from J, leaving 14 bases between them. CDR3 DNA: TGCGCCAGCAGCTTAGGTTCTGAGGCCCACGAGCAGTACTTC. This sequence encodes CASSLGSEAHEQYF. Drawing the rest from reference TRBV5-1 and TRBJ2-7, the complete variable domain is KAGVTQTPRYLIKTRGQQVTLSCSPISGHRSVSWYQQTPGQGLQFLFEYFSETQRNKGNFPGRFSGRQFSNSRSEMNVSTLELGDSALYLCASSLGSEAHEQYFGPGTRLTVT.

The sample holds one count of this clone. This rearrangement joins TRBV10-3 to TRBJ1-6; D is unclear. There are 13 residues in the CDR3. Between the trimmed V and J ends, which lost 7 bases and 6 bases, there was a span of 10 bases. CDR1 is ENHRY and CDR2 is SYGVKD in the germline V gene. The CDR3 is CAITREFNSPLHF. The CDR3 DNA follows: TGTGCCATCACTCGGGAGTTTAATTCACCCCTCCACTTT.

J is TRBJ1-5 and V is TRBV2; D may be TRBD1 (6 bases). Germline CDR1 is SNHLY and CDR2 is FYNNEI. This CDR3 region has 17 residues. V was pared by 1 base and J by 1 base, with 14 bases between. CDR3 in DNA: TGTGCCAGCAGTGAAGAGTCCAGGGGAGGGAGCAATCAGCCCCAGCATTTT. Translation: CASSEESRGGSNQPQHF.

V is TRBV19 and J is TRBJ1-1, with D maybe TRBD1 (5 bases). Germline CDR1 reads LNHDA; CDR2 reads SQIVND (reference sequence). V gave up 5 bases and J gave up 4 bases, with 8 bases separating them. The CDR3 is 12 residues long. The CDR3 nucleotides are TGTGCCAGTAGTGACAGCAGCACTGAAGCTTTCTTT. Amino acid sequence: CASSDSSTEAFF.

The chain has TRBV6-5 and TRBJ1-2, with D perhaps matching TRBD1 (5 bases). V was cut by 2 bases and J by 4 bases, with 17 bases left in between. The CDR3 runs to 16 residues. Germline-derived CDR1 and CDR2 are MNHEY and SVGAGI. The CDR3 bases are TGTGCCAGCAGTTACGGCGCCGTGACAGCACCCTATGGCTACACCTTC. Amino acids: CASSYGAVTAPYGYTF.

The CDR3 sequence: CASSYSGSYEQYF. The CDR3 nucleotides are TGTGCCAGCAGCTACTCAGGATCCTACGAGCAGTACTTC. The chain combines TRBV7-9 with TRBJ2-7; no clear D. Germline loops: CDR1 SEHNR, CDR2 FQNEAQ (reference sequence). The V end lost 4 bases, the J end lost 1 base, and 8 bases lay between the germline ends. The CDR3 contains 13 residues.

This rearrangement joins TRBV12-3 or TRBV12-4 to TRBJ2-7; D perhaps matches TRBD1 (5 bases). V lost 5 bases and J 2 bases, leaving 10 bases between the germline ends. This CDR3 has 13 amino acids. CDR3 nucleotide sequence: TGTGCCAGCAGTGTACAGGCGGCCTACGAGCAGTACTTC. Protein: CASSVQAAYEQYF.

The V gene is TRBV5-6, the J gene TRBJ2-5; 11 bases agree with TRBD2. V gave up 0 bases and J gave up 1 base; unmatched junction bases: 5. The CDR3 consists of 17 residues. Germline CDR1 is SGHDT and CDR2 is YYEEEE. Here the CDR3 DNA reads TGTGCCAGCAGCTTGGCTCTAGCGGGGGGCGTCCAAGAGACCCAGTACTTC. Protein: CASSLALAGGVQETQYF.

This chain uses TRBV7-9 with TRBJ1-3; a possible D gene is TRBD1 (5 bases). In germline, CDR1 is SEHNR, CDR2 FQNEAQ (reference sequence). The V and J ends lost 5 bases and 0 bases respectively, with 8 bases between them. The CDR3 has 14 amino acids. Here the CDR3 reads CASSPDSSGNTIYF. The CDR3 DNA is TGTGCCAGCAGCCCAGACAGCTCTGGAAACACCATATATTTT.

V usage is TRBV30 and J usage is TRBJ2-5, with TRBD2 identical over 8 bases. CDR3 length equals 15 residues. Germline CDR1 reads GTSNPN; CDR2 reads SVGIG (reference sequence). With V trimmed by 2 bases and J by 6 bases, 11 bases remained unmatched. CDR3 loop: CAWSRGAGVIQTQYF. DNA for the CDR3: TGTGCCTGGAGTAGGGGAGCGGGAGTAATACAGACCCAGTACTTC.

The chain uses TRBV7-9 and TRBJ1-4, with TRBD1 matching 12 bases. V shed 5 bases and J 8 bases; nucleotides not matched to a gene: 3. The CDR3 consists of 14 residues. CDR1 is SEHNR and CDR2 is FQNEAQ in the germline V gene (reference sequence). The CDR3 reads CASSGTGGVEKLFF. The CDR3 DNA is TGTGCCAGCAGCGGGACAGGGGGCGTCGAAAAACTGTTTTTT.

The genes are TRBV6-5 and TRBJ2-7; 8 bases line up with TRBD2. Losses at the gene ends were 4 bases for V and 0 bases for J; bases not matched to a gene: 5. The CDR3 has 15 amino acids. From germline, CDR1 is MNHEY and CDR2 SVGAGI. In nucleotides, the CDR3 is TGTGCCAGCAGTTTCAGCGGGGGACCCTCCTACGAGCAGTACTTC. It is translated as CASSFSGGPSYEQYF.

The chain combines TRBV9 with TRBJ1-1; D unclear. V lost 2 bases and J lost 3, with 8 bases in between. The germline CDR1 and CDR2 sequences are SGDLS and YYNGEE. This CDR3 has 13 residues. The CDR3 nucleotides are TGTGCCAGCAGCGTCGAGGGCTACACTGAAGCTTTCTTT. Amino acid sequence: CASSVEGYTEAFF.

This rearrangement joins TRBV6-5 to TRBJ1-5, with 7 bases that match TRBD1. CDR1 is MNHEY, CDR2 SVGAGI, per germline. V lost 5 bases, J lost 9 bases, and 7 bases stayed unmatched. This CDR3 comprises 13 residues. CDR3 region: CASSRDSVGPQHF. CDR3 sequence (DNA): TGTGCCAGCAGTAGGGACAGCGTAGGGCCCCAGCATTTT.

This chain connects TRBV5-6 to TRBJ2-5; D perhaps matches TRBD1 (6 bases). The germline V gene encodes CDR1 SGHDT and CDR2 YYEEEE. This CDR3 region has 14 residues. V lost 3 bases to trimming and J lost 3 bases, with 12 bases between them. CDR3 sequence (DNA): TGTGCCAGCAGCTCAAACCAGGGGAAAGAGACCCAGTACTTC. Protein product: CASSSNQGKETQYF.

V gene TRBV11-3 combines with J gene TRBJ2-2; D call uncertain. Between the trimmed V and J ends, which lost 5 bases and 8 bases, there was a span of 18 bases. The CDR3 is 15 amino acids. Germline V lookup: CDR1 SGHNT, CDR2 YENEEA. The CDR3 spells CASSIGTGSRGELFF. In nucleotides, the CDR3 is TGTGCCAGCAGCATCGGCACCGGGTCTCGGGGGGAGCTGTTTTTT.

The sample holds a few counts of this clone. The V and J genes are TRBV6-4 and TRBJ2-1; TRBD2 agrees at 11 bases. V was clipped by 3 bases and J by 3 bases; unmatched bases: 1. Germline V lookup: CDR1 MRHNA, CDR2 SNTAGT. This CDR3 has 15 amino acids. CDR3 in DNA: TGTGCCAGCAGTGAACTAGCGGGAGACTACAATGAGCAGTTCTTC. Amino acid sequence: CASSELAGDYNEQFF.

This sequence joins TRBV4-3 and TRBJ1-1; tentatively, D is TRBD1 (5 bases). V dropped 0 bases and J dropped 1 base, with 12 bases sitting between them. Per the germline V gene, CDR1 is LGHNA and CDR2 is YSLEER. This CDR3 has 16 amino acids. The CDR3 region is CASSQDIRGWNTEAFF. As DNA, the CDR3 is TGCGCCAGCAGCCAAGATATTCGGGGCTGGAACACTGAAGCTTTCTTT.

This clone was counted a single time. The chain carries TRBV19 and TRBJ2-7, with D possibly TRBD1 on 5 matching bases. V gave up 1 base and J gave up 2 bases, with 12 bases separating them. CDR1 and CDR2 (germline): LNHDA, SQIVND (reference sequence). This CDR3 spans 15 amino acids. As DNA, the CDR3 is TGTGCCAGTAGTATAGGCTTTGGGGCCGCCTACGAGCAGTACTTC. Amino acids: CASSIGFGAAYEQYF.

The rearrangement links TRBV25-1 to TRBJ1-2, with 9 bases fitting TRBD1. CDR1 and CDR2 (germline): MGHDK, SYGVNS. J was trimmed by 7 bases and V by 7 bases; bases with no gene match: 13. The CDR3 is made up of 15 amino acids. CDR3 loop: CASTQSGTGSFGYTF. The CDR3 DNA sequence: TGTGCCAGCACACAGTCCGGGACAGGGTCCTTTGGCTACACCTTC.

J is TRBJ1-2 and V is TRBV4-2, with TRBD1 matching 8 bases. The CDR3 length is 17 residues. Germline values: CDR1 LGHNA, CDR2 YNFKEQ. V shed 1 base and J 3 bases; nucleotides not matched to a gene: 10. The CDR3 DNA reads as TGTGCCAGCAGCCAAGTCACGCAGGGGGCGGGGGACTATGGCTACACCTTC. It is translated as CASSQVTQGAGDYGYTF.

V gene TRBV6-5 combines with J gene TRBJ1-5; weak D call: TRBD1 (6 bases). The CDR3 contains 15 residues. Germline V gene data show CDR1 as MNHEY and CDR2 as SVGAGI. Trimming stripped 5 bases from V and 0 bases from J, with 11 bases between. The CDR3 nucleotides are TGTGCCAGCAGTAGGACAGATAATAGCAATCAGCCCCAGCATTTT. It codes for CASSRTDNSNQPQHF.

This clone was counted only a few times. This chain uses TRBV10-2 with TRBJ1-3, with a possible D match to TRBD1 (5 bases). Germline V gene sequence: CDR1 WSHSY, CDR2 SAAADI. This CDR3 has 16 amino acids. V was pared by 0 bases and J by 0 bases, with 9 bases between. CDR3 in DNA: TGCGCCAGCAGTGAGTCCGACAGTTTCTCTGGAAACACCATATATTTT. Translated: CASSESDSFSGNTIYF.

The J gene is TRBJ2-1, the V gene TRBV28; TRBD2 agrees at 7 bases. The length of the CDR3 is 14 residues. Germline V gene data show CDR1 as MDHEN and CDR2 as SYDVKM. J was trimmed by 6 bases and V by 5 bases; bases with no gene match: 7. This chain's CDR3 is CASSPRREFNEQFF. DNA of the CDR3: TGTGCCAGCAGTCCAAGGCGGGAGTTCAATGAGCAGTTCTTC.

This chain joins TRBV4-1 and TRBJ2-1, with D possibly matching TRBD1 (6 bases). CDR3 length: 15 residues. CDR1 MGHRA and CDR2 YSYEKL come from the germline V gene. Trimming shortened V by 1 base and J by 4 bases, and 11 bases separated the two germline ends. In nucleotides, the CDR3 is TGCGCCAGCAGCCAAGTGAACAGGGATTACAATGAGCAGTTCTTC. It is translated as CASSQVNRDYNEQFF.

This chain joins TRBV7-9 and TRBJ2-1; 7 bases match TRBD1. V lost 4 bases, J lost 7 bases, and 13 bases stayed unmatched. Germline V gives CDR1 SEHNR, CDR2 FQNEAQ (reference sequence). This CDR3 has 16 residues. The CDR3 DNA sequence: TGTGCCAGCAGCTCCTGGACAGGAGCCTTACCAAATGAGCAGTTCTTC. As protein: CASSSWTGALPNEQFF.